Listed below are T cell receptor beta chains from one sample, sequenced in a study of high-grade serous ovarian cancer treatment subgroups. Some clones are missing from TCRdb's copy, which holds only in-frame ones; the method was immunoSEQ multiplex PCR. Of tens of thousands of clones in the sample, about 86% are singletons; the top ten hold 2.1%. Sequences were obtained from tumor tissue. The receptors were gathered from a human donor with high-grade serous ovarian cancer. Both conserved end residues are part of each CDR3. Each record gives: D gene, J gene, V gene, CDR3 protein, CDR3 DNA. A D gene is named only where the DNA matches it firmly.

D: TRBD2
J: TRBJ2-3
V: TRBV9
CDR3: CASSVVSGSGTSGKNTQYF
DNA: TGTGCCAGCAGCGTAGTATCAGGGTCCGGGACTAGCGGAAAAAATACGCAGTATTTT

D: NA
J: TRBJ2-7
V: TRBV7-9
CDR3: CASSPPAPRGEQYF
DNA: TGTGCCAGCAGCCCCCCCGCTCCCCGGGGCGAGCAGTACTTC

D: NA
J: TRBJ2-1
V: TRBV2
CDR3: CASRQGRGNEQFF
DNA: TGTGCCAGCAGACAGGGTAGGGGCAATGAGCAGTTCTTC

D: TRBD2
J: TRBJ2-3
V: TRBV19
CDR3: CASSIEAATSGRRDTQYF
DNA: TGTGCCAGTAGTATAGAGGCTGCGACTAGCGGGAGGAGGGATACGCAGTATTTT

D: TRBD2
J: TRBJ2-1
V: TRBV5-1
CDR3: CASSMTGTTNEQFF
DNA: TGCGCCAGCAGCATGACCGGGACTACGAATGAGCAGTTCTTC

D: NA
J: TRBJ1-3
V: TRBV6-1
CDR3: CASSEYSGNTIYF
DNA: TGTGCCAGCAGTGAATACTCTGGAAACACCATATATTTT

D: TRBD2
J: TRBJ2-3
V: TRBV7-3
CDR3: CASSRNSGGRDTQYF
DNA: TGTGCCAGCAGCCGGAATAGCGGGGGAAGAGATACGCAGTATTTT

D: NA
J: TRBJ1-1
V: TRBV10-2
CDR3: CASNGETNTEAFF
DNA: TGCGCCAGCAATGGAGAGACGAACACTGAAGCTTTCTTT

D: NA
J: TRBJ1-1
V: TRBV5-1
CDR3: CASSFGGYRMNTEAFF
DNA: TGCGCCAGCAGCTTTGGAGGGTACCGTATGAACACTGAAGCTTTCTTT

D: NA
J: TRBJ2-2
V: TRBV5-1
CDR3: CASSLEGPNTGELFF
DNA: TGCGCCAGCAGCTTAGAGGGACCTAACACCGGGGAGCTGTTTTTT

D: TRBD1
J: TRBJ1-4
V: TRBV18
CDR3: CASSPQKRGQRRGNEKLFF
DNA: TGTGCCAGCTCACCACAAAAACGGGGACAGAGAAGGGGGAATGAAAAACTGTTTTTT

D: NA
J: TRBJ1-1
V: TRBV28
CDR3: CASSLVGGGRRTEAFF
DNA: TGTGCCAGCAGTTTGGTAGGCGGAGGGCGGAGAACTGAAGCTTTCTTT

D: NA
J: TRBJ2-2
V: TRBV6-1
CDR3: CASMYEGASGELFF
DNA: TGTGCCAGCATGTACGAGGGAGCGAGCGGGGAGCTGTTTTTT

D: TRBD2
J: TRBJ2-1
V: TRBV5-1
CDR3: CASSNGGRGGFYNEQFF
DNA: TGCGCCAGCAGCAATGGCGGGAGGGGGGGTTTCTACAATGAGCAGTTCTTC